These 30 T cell receptor beta chains originate from one sample sequenced in a study of regulatory T cells in long-lasting Graves disease. Building the TCR beta libraries relied on iRepertoire HTBI primers, and CDR3 regions underwent Arm-PCR. TCRdb analysed the multiplex PCR reads with MiXCR anew, one entry per CDR3 protein. Found here are around 460,000 distinct CDR3 sequences, under 25% of them singletons; the top ten hold around 14%. As for time point: persistent/refractory GD, antithyroid drugs over 5 years with positive TRAb. After RNA was extracted from PBMCs, the TCR library was made from it. This sample comprised peripheral blood mononuclear cells (PBMCs), obtained when the disease was refractory, from a patient treated with antithyroid drugs. The origin of the receptors is a female donor with Graves disease.

This clonotype was counted between two and nine times. The J gene is TRBJ1-2, the V gene TRBV7-9; no clear D gene. From germline, CDR1 is SEHNR and CDR2 FQNEAQ (reference sequence). V dropped 7 bases and J dropped 4 bases, with 10 bases sitting between them. The CDR3 spans 12 residues. The CDR3 loop reads CASTPWGYGYTF. The CDR3 DNA follows: TGTGCCAGCACCCCCTGGGGCTATGGCTACACCTTC.

In its sample, this clonotype was seen many times. This chain uses TRBV6-5 with TRBJ1-2, with 9 bases fitting TRBD1. This CDR3 region has 13 residues. The J segment lost 8 bases and the V segment lost 4 bases, leaving 5 bases of the junction unmatched. CDR1 is MNHEY, CDR2 SVGAGI, per germline. The DNA for the CDR3 is TGTGCCAGCAGTTCCGGGACAGGGACCGGCTACACCTTC. Protein product: CASSSGTGTGYTF.

In this sample, this clonotype turned up many times. The chain employs TRBV11-2 and TRBJ2-5; unclear D gene. There are 14 residues in the CDR3. V was shortened by 1 base and J by 3 bases, with 9 bases between the two germline ends. Germline loops: CDR1 SGHAT, CDR2 FQNNGV. As DNA, the CDR3 is TGTGCCAGCAGCTTAGGACTTATGAAAGAGACCCAGTACTTC. Translating it yields CASSLGLMKETQYF.

Only a few counts were recorded for this clonotype. The rearrangement joins TRBV5-1 to TRBJ1-1; D unclear. Germline assignment: CDR1 SGHRS and CDR2 YFSETQ. The CDR3 contains 13 residues. Trimming removed 8 bases at V and 4 bases at J, with 15 bases between. CDR3 sequence (DNA): TGCGCCAGTAGCGTGATTGGGGTCACTGAAGCTTTCTTT. It encodes CASSVIGVTEAFF. Using reference TRBV5-1 and TRBJ1-1 for the parts outside the CDR3, the full variable domain is KAGVTQTPRYLIKTRGQQVTLSCSPISGHRSVSWYQQTPGQGLQFLFEYFSETQRNKGNFPGRFSGRQFSNSRSEMNVSTLELGDSALYLCASSVIGVTEAFFGQGTRLTVV.

For this clonotype: This sequence may be a read error, since a much larger clone differs from it by one base. The chain links TRBV11-1 to TRBJ2-5; no definite D call. Germline V lookup: CDR1 SGHAT, CDR2 FQDESV (reference sequence). The CDR3 is 13 residues long. CDR3 protein: CDSSRSWGETQYF. As DNA, the CDR3 is TGTGACAGCAGCCGTAGTTGGGGAGAGACCCAGTACTTC.

The J gene is TRBJ2-7, the V gene TRBV28, with TRBD1 matching over 8 bases. CDR3 size: 15 residues. V was pared by 5 bases and J by 3 bases, with 9 bases of the junction left unmatched. The germline V gene encodes CDR1 MDHEN and CDR2 SYDVKM. CDR3 protein: CASSNEQGGIYEQYF. The CDR3 DNA follows: TGTGCCAGCAGTAACGAACAGGGGGGAATCTACGAGCAGTACTTC.

This clonotype has a count of ten or more. This chain connects TRBV6-2 or TRBV6-3 to TRBJ1-6; a weak D match, TRBD1 (5 bases). The CDR3 runs to 15 residues. V lost 2 bases and J 10 bases, leaving 15 bases between the germline ends. From germline, CDR1 is MNHEY and CDR2 SVGEGT. CDR3 protein: CASSYRGGGESPLHF. In DNA form, the CDR3 reads TGTGCCAGCAGTTACCGGGGGGGGGGAGAATCACCCCTCCACTTT.

This clonotype was detected many times. The chain combines TRBV19 with TRBJ1-6; D possibly corresponds to TRBD1 (5 bases). The germline V gene encodes CDR1 LNHDA and CDR2 SQIVND (reference sequence). CDR3 length: 15 residues. V was clipped by 4 bases and J by 5 bases, with 12 bases between them. CDR3 amino acids: CASSTSGQNNSPLHF. In nucleotides, the CDR3 is TGTGCCAGTAGTACCTCGGGGCAGAATAATTCACCCCTCCACTTT.

This clonotype was detected ten times or more. The chain combines TRBV6-1 with TRBJ1-1, with 7 bases that match TRBD1. Trimming removed 8 bases from V and 1 base from J; junction bases left unmatched: 1. CDR1 is MNHNS, CDR2 SASEGT, per germline. The CDR3 spans 12 residues. The CDR3 sequence is CASGTANTEAFF. The CDR3 region has the DNA TGTGCCAGCGGGACAGCGAACACTGAAGCTTTCTTT.

This clonotype was seen ten or more times. This rearrangement joins TRBV28 to TRBJ1-2; possible D gene TRBD1, 6 bases. This CDR3 spans 12 amino acids. Per the germline V gene, CDR1 is MDHEN and CDR2 is SYDVKM. Trimming removed 6 bases from V and 7 bases from J, with 12 bases in between. Here the CDR3 reads CASSPGGSGYTF. The CDR3, as DNA: TGTGCCAGCAGCCCCGGGGGCTCTGGCTACACCTTC.

This clonotype was counted many times. V gene TRBV28 combines with J gene TRBJ1-5, with 7 positions matching TRBD1. V shed 6 bases and J 6 bases; nucleotides not matched to a gene: 5. Germline-derived CDR1 and CDR2 are MDHEN and SYDVKM. The CDR3 is 13 residues long. For the CDR3, the DNA is TGTGCCAGCAGGACAGGGATGGTTCAGCCCCAGCATTTT. It codes for CASRTGMVQPQHF.

The chain has TRBV6-1 and TRBJ2-1, with 10 bases matching TRBD1. Germline assignment: CDR1 MNHNS and CDR2 SASEGT. The CDR3 contains 19 residues. Trimming cost V 6 bases and J 0 bases; bases outside gene matches: 14. The CDR3 sequence is CASRNRDRGKTSSYNEQFF. The DNA for the CDR3 is TGTGCCAGCAGAAACCGGGACAGGGGCAAAACCAGCTCCTACAATGAGCAGTTCTTC.

This rearrangement joins TRBV7-9 to TRBJ1-1; D call uncertain. V was clipped by 4 bases and J by 4 bases, with 16 bases between them. Germline lookup yields CDR1 SEHNR and CDR2 FQNEAQ (reference sequence). The CDR3 totals 15 residues. CDR3 DNA: TGTGCCAGCAGCTCATCGGGTAGGGCTAGCACTGAAGCTTTCTTT. It specifies CASSSSGRASTEAFF.

This clonotype was observed many times. This chain connects TRBV28 to TRBJ2-7; the match to TRBD2 covers 9 bases. Looked up from germline, CDR1 is MDHEN and CDR2 is SYDVKM. Losses at the gene ends were 5 bases for V and 3 bases for J; bases not matched to a gene: 5. This CDR3 is 14 amino acids long. The CDR3 is CASSPREGDYEQYF. DNA for the CDR3: TGTGCCAGCAGTCCGCGGGAGGGGGACTACGAGCAGTACTTC.

The chain carries TRBV29-1 and TRBJ2-7; a weak D match, TRBD2 (6 bases). Trimming pared 6 bases from V and 7 bases from J, leaving 13 bases between. This CDR3 is 11 amino acids long. CDR1 is SQVTM and CDR2 is ANQGSEA in the germline V gene. The DNA for the CDR3 is TGCAGCGTCGGGACTTCATGGGAGCAGTACTTC. It encodes CSVGTSWEQYF.

In its sample, this clonotype was seen a few times. V gene TRBV3-1 combines with J gene TRBJ1-5; 7 positions match TRBD1. V trimming: 6 bases; J trimming: 5 bases; junction bases outside the gene matches: 7. The CDR3 spans 14 residues. Per the germline V gene, CDR1 is LGHDT and CDR2 is YNNKEL (reference sequence). The CDR3 loop is CASSPSGGDQPQHF. DNA for the CDR3: TGTGCCAGCAGTCCATCAGGGGGAGATCAGCCCCAGCATTTT.

This clonotype was counted only a few times. This chain joins TRBV24-1 and TRBJ2-5, with TRBD2 as a possible D gene (5 bases). Trimming took 1 base from V and 3 from J, leaving 11 bases between them. The CDR3 is made up of 15 amino acids. Germline V gene sequence: CDR1 KGHDR, CDR2 SFDVKD. CDR3 sequence reads: CATSDFSDSKETQYF. CDR3 bases: TGTGCCACCAGTGATTTTTCGGACTCCAAAGAGACCCAGTACTTC.

This clonotype was seen at least ten times. This chain's CDR3 is CASSIDEGFRQPQHF. CDR3 nucleotide sequence: TGTGCCAGTAGTATAGACGAAGGGTTTCGTCAGCCCCAGCATTTT. V is TRBV19 and J is TRBJ1-5; D remains ambiguous. Germline values: CDR1 LNHDA, CDR2 SQIVND (reference sequence). V was trimmed by 0 bases and J by 6 bases, leaving 12 bases between them. This CDR3 is built from 15 residues.

This clonotype has ten or more counts. The V call is TRBV11-2, the J call TRBJ1-5; tentatively, D is TRBD1 (6 bases). Germline CDR1 is SGHAT and CDR2 is FQNNGV. Trimming took off 1 base at V and 2 bases at J, with 12 bases between the two ends. The CDR3 spans 16 residues. The CDR3 protein is CASSLGRGGRNQPQHF. CDR3 coding DNA: TGTGCCAGCAGCTTAGGCAGGGGAGGACGCAATCAGCCCCAGCATTTT.

This clonotype turned up a few times. This sequence joins TRBV5-4 and TRBJ1-1, with D unclear. V was cut by 0 bases and J by 5 bases, with 8 bases left in between. The CDR3 consists of 13 residues. Germline V gene lookup returns CDR1 SGHNT and CDR2 YYREEE (reference sequence). For the CDR3, the DNA is TGTGCCAGCAGCTTGGATACCACAACTGAAGCTTTCTTT. Translated, it gives CASSLDTTTEAFF.

This clonotype showed up many times. CDR3 in amino acids: CAISEGTTQETQYF. The CDR3 region has the DNA TGTGCCATCAGTGAGGGGACCACCCAAGAGACCCAGTACTTC. The chain is built from TRBV10-3 and TRBJ2-5; D may correspond to TRBD1 or TRBD2 (5 bases each). Germline V gene lookup returns CDR1 ENHRY and CDR2 SYGVKD. The CDR3 has 14 amino acids. V lost 2 bases and J 1 base, leaving 8 bases between the germline ends.

The chain has TRBV30 and TRBJ1-5, with D unclear. The germline gives CDR1 GTSNPN, CDR2 SVGIG (reference sequence). Trimming stripped 0 bases from V and 2 bases from J, with 8 bases between. This CDR3 region has 14 residues. For the CDR3, the DNA is TGTGCCTGGAGTGTGGGGTCCGGCAATCAGCCCCAGCATTTT. Translated, it gives CAWSVGSGNQPQHF.

The table lists this clonotype with many counts. The chain recombines TRBV12-3 or TRBV12-4 with TRBJ2-7, with D tentatively TRBD2 (7 bases). There are 14 residues in the CDR3. V shed 7 bases and J shed 5 bases, with 18 bases lying between them. CDR3 residues: CASNTVGGAHEQYF. DNA of the CDR3: TGTGCCAGCAACACTGTTGGGGGGGCCCACGAGCAGTACTTC.

This clonotype was detected once. The J gene is TRBJ2-7, the V gene TRBV29-1, with 14 bases fitting TRBD2. The junction had 9 bases not matched to a gene; V was cut back by 6 bases and J by 5 bases. There are 15 residues in the CDR3. Germline-derived CDR1 and CDR2 are SQVTM and ANQGSEA. CDR3 loop: CSVPGLAGEGDEQYF. The DNA of the CDR3 is TGCAGCGTCCCGGGACTAGCGGGAGAAGGCGACGAGCAGTACTTC.

This clonotype has at least ten counts. The chain is built from TRBV12-3 or TRBV12-4 and TRBJ1-2; D may be TRBD1 (5 bases). CDR3 length equals 13 residues. Trimming took 6 bases from V and 3 from J, leaving 11 bases between them. CDR3 protein: CASREQGDYGYTF. The CDR3 DNA reads as TGTGCCAGCAGGGAGCAGGGAGACTATGGCTACACCTTC.

In this sample, this clonotype turned up many times. The gene calls are TRBV7-2 and TRBJ2-5, with 11 nucleotides matching TRBD1. CDR3 length equals 16 residues. Germline values: CDR1 SGHTA, CDR2 FQGNSA. V lost 1 base, J lost 5 bases, and 6 bases stayed unmatched. The chain's CDR3 is CASSLVWDRGEETQYF. The DNA for the CDR3 is TGTGCCAGCAGCTTAGTTTGGGACAGGGGGGAGGAGACCCAGTACTTC. Together with reference TRBV7-2 and TRBJ2-5, the CDR3 gives the full variable domain: GAGVSQSPSNKVTEKGKDVELRCDPISGHTALYWYRQSLGQGLEFLIYFQGNSAPDKSGLPSDRFSAERTGGSVSTLTIQRTQQEDSAVYLCASSLVWDRGEETQYFGPGTRLLVL.

This clonotype was detected only a few times. The V and J genes are TRBV11-2 and TRBJ1-6; D is ambiguous. V lost 5 bases to trimming and J lost 9 bases, with 17 bases between them. CDR1 and CDR2 (germline): SGHAT, FQNNGV. The CDR3 runs to 15 residues. Here the CDR3 DNA reads TGTGCCAGCAGCGAGTCAGCACTCGGGGTTTCACCCCTCCACTTT. It specifies CASSESALGVSPLHF.

This clonotype occurred many times. The chain is built from TRBV7-9 and TRBJ2-5; D is unclear. Germline V gene sequence: CDR1 SEHNR, CDR2 FQNEAQ (reference sequence). Trimming pared 5 bases from V and 1 base from J, leaving 8 bases between. The CDR3 loop spans 13 amino acids. CDR3 protein: CASSSRTQETQYF. The CDR3 nucleotides read TGTGCCAGCAGCAGTCGGACCCAAGAGACCCAGTACTTC.

This clonotype has just a few counts. V is TRBV5-6 and J is TRBJ2-7; D may be TRBD2 (5 bases). V lost 0 bases to trimming and J lost 2 bases, with 12 bases between them. The CDR3 consists of 15 residues. Per the germline V gene, CDR1 is SGHDT and CDR2 is YYEEEE. CDR3 nucleotide sequence: TGTGCCAGCAGCTTGGCCCTAAGCGGAACCTACGAGCAGTACTTC. Protein sequence: CASSLALSGTYEQYF.

This chain uses TRBV19 with TRBJ2-4, with 13 bases aligning to TRBD2. This CDR3 region has 18 residues. V gave up 2 bases and J gave up 5 bases; unmatched junction bases: 9. Germline V CDR1 and CDR2: LNHDA, SQIVND (reference sequence). The chain's CDR3 is CASSIRSPLAGGQNIQYF. The CDR3 bases are TGTGCCAGTAGTATAAGATCCCCACTAGCGGGGGGGCAAAACATTCAGTACTTC.